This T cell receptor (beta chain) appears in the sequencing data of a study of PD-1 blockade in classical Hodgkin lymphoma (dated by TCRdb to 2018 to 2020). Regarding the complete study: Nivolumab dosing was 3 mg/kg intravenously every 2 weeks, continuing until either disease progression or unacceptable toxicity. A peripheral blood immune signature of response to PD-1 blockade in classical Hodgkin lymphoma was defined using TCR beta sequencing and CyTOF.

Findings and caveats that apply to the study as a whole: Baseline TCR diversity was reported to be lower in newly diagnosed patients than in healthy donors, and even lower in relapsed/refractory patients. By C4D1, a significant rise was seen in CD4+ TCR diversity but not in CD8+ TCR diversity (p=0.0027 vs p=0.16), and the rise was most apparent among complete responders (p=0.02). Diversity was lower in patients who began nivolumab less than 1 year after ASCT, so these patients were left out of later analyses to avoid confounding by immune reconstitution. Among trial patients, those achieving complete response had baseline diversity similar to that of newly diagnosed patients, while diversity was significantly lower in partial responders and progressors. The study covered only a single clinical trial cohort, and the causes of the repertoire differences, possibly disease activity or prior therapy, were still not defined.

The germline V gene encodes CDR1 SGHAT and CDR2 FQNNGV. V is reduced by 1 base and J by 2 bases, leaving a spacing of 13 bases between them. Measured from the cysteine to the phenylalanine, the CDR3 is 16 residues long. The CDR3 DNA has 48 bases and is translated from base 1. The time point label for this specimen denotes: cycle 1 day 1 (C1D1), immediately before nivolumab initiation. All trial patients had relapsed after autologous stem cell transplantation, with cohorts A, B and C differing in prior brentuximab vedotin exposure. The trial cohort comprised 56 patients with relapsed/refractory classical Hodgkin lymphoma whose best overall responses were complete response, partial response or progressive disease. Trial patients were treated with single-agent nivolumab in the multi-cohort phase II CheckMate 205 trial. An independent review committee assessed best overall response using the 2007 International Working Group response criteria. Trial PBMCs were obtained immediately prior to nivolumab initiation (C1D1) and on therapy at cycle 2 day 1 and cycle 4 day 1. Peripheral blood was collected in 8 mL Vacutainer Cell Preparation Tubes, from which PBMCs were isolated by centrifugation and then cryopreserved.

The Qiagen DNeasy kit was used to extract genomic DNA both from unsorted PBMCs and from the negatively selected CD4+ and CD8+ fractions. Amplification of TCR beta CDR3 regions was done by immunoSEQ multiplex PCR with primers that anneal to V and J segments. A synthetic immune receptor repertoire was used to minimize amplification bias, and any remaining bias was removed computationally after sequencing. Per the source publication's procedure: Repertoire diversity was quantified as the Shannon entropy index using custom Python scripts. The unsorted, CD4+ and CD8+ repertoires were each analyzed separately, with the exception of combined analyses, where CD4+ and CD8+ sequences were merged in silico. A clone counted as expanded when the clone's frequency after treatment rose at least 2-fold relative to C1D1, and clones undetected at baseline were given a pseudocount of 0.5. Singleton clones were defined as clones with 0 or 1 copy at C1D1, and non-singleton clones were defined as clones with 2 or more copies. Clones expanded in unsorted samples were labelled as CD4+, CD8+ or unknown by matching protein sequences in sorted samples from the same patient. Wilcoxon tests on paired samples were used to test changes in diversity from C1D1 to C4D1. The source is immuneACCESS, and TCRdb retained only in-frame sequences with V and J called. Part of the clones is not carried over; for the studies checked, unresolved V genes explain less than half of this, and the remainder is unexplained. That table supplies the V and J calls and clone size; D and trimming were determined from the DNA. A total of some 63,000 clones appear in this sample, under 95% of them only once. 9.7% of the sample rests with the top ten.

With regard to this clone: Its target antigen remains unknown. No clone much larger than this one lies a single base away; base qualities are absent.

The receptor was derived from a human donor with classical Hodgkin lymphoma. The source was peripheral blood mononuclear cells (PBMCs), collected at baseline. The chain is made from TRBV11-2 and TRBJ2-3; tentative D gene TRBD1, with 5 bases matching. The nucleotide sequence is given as TGTGCCAGCAGCTTAGTAAGAACAGGCCCCACAGATACGCAGTATTTT. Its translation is CASSLVRTGPTDTQYF.